The 10 T cell receptor beta chains below were found in one sample sequenced in a study of identical twins. MiXCR was run by TCRdb on the 5' RACE reads, yielding one entry per CDR3 protein. This repertoire shows hundreds of thousands of distinct CDR3 sequences, roughly 24% found once; its top ten account for about 2.9%. These sequences were also reported in another study, on T cells expressing NK-cell markers.

Sequencing was carried out using CD4+ T cells sorted from blood. The receptors here all came from a young woman in good health.

V gene TRBV6-2 or TRBV6-3 combines with J gene TRBJ2-2; 9 bases are a match to TRBD2. Germline V gene data show CDR1 as MNHEY and CDR2 as SVGEGT. The CDR3 totals 19 residues. Trimming at V came to 7 bases and at J to 8 bases, leaving 23 bases not matched to a gene. CDR3 sequence reads: CASIRGPRPGLAMAGELFF. The CDR3, as DNA: TGTGCCAGCATTCGGGGCCCTAGGCCGGGACTAGCAATGGCGGGGGAGCTGTTTTTT.

This clonotype showed up many times. The chain joins TRBV7-2 to TRBJ2-2, with D tentatively TRBD2 (5 bases). There are 14 residues in the CDR3. Germline CDR1 reads SGHTA; CDR2 reads FQGNSA. V was trimmed by 2 bases and J by 7 bases, leaving 11 bases between them. CDR3 bases: TGTGCCAGCAGCTTAAAAAGAAGCGGCGGGGAGCTGTTTTTT. It codes for CASSLKRSGGELFF.

This clonotype was observed a few times. The V call is TRBV29-1, the J call TRBJ2-3; TRBD1 matches at 7 bases. CDR3 length: 14 amino acids. Per the germline V gene, CDR1 is SQVTM and CDR2 is ANQGSEA. V shed 6 bases, J shed 5 bases, and the junction held 11 bases outside the gene matches. In DNA, the CDR3 is TGCAGCGTGATCGGACAGGCGTTTATAGATACGCAGTATTTT. Protein sequence: CSVIGQAFIDTQYF.

The rearrangement joins TRBV5-6 to TRBJ2-1, with no clear D. Looked up from germline, CDR1 is SGHDT and CDR2 is YYEEEE. This CDR3 comprises 16 residues. V was pared by 1 base and J by 4 bases, with 15 bases between. In DNA form, the CDR3 reads TGTGCCAGCAGCTTGCCCCAGGCGGCAACTTACAATGAGCAGTTCTTC. Its translation is CASSLPQAATYNEQFF. The full variable domain, rest sourced from reference TRBV5-6 and TRBJ2-1, is DAGVTQSPTHLIKTRGQQVTLRCSPKSGHDTVSWYQQALGQGPQFIFQYYEEEERQRGNFPDRFSGHQFPNYSSELNVNALLLGDSALYLCASSLPQAATYNEQFFGPGTRLTVL.

This chain joins TRBV7-9 and TRBJ2-3, with 8 bases matching TRBD2. Losses at the gene ends were 8 bases for V and 3 bases for J; bases not matched to a gene: 7. The CDR3 is 14 residues long. In germline, CDR1 is SEHNR, CDR2 FQNEAQ (reference sequence). The CDR3 protein is CASGSLAGTDTQYF. Written as DNA, the CDR3 is TGTGCCAGCGGGAGTCTAGCGGGTACAGATACGCAGTATTTT.

This clonotype was seen more than once but under ten times. V usage is TRBV7-9 and J usage is TRBJ2-1, with TRBD1 identical over 9 bases. Germline-derived CDR1 and CDR2 are SEHNR and FQNEAQ (reference sequence). The CDR3 extends over 16 amino acids. The junction had 8 bases not matched to a gene; V was cut back by 1 base and J by 7 bases. CDR3 residues: CASSLVWGQGENEQFF. The CDR3 DNA reads as TGTGCCAGCAGCTTAGTATGGGGACAGGGAGAGAATGAGCAGTTCTTC.

CDR3 DNA: TGCAGTGCTAACCCGGGACAGGGAGGAAGCTCACCCCTCCACTTT. Translated: CSANPGQGGSSPLHF. The rearrangement uses TRBV20-1 and TRBJ1-6; 9 bases fit TRBD1. V trimming: 4 bases; J trimming: 10 bases; junction bases outside the gene matches: 11. Germline assignment: CDR1 DFQATT and CDR2 SNEGSKA (reference sequence). CDR3 size: 15 residues.

This clonotype was recorded a few times. The chain recombines TRBV12-3 or TRBV12-4 with TRBJ2-1; TRBD2 matches 8 bases. The trim removed 6 bases at V and 3 bases at J, leaving 13 bases unmatched. This CDR3 is built from 17 residues. CDR3 in DNA: TGTGCCAGCAGCTCCAACCCCCTCGCGGGGGGCTACAATGAGCAGTTCTTC. Its translation is CASSSNPLAGGYNEQFF.

This clonotype appeared many times. The chain carries TRBV20-1 and TRBJ1-1; a possible D gene is TRBD1 (6 bases). CDR1 is DFQATT and CDR2 is SNEGSKA in the germline V gene (reference sequence). Between the trimmed V and J ends, which lost 5 bases and 7 bases, there was a span of 23 bases. There are 15 residues in the CDR3. CDR3 coding DNA: TGCAGTGCTTTAGGGCCTAGGACAGCGAAATTTGAAGCTTTCTTT. Translated: CSALGPRTAKFEAFF.

This sequence joins TRBV3-1 and TRBJ1-1; TRBD1 is a possible D gene (5 bases). The CDR3 spans 15 residues. Trimming took 3 bases from V and 2 from J, leaving 13 bases between them. In germline, CDR1 is LGHDT, CDR2 YNNKEL (reference sequence). The CDR3 coding sequence is TGTGCCAGCAGCCACGGGACGAAAGGTAACACTGAAGCTTTCTTT. Translating it yields CASSHGTKGNTEAFF. The complete variable domain, with remaining parts taken from reference TRBV3-1 and TRBJ1-1, reads DTAVSQTPKYLVTQMGNDKSIKCEQNLGHDTMYWYKQDSKKFLKIMFSYNNKELIINETVPNRFSPKSPDKAHLNLHINSLELGDSAVYFCASSHGTKGNTEAFFGQGTRLTVV.